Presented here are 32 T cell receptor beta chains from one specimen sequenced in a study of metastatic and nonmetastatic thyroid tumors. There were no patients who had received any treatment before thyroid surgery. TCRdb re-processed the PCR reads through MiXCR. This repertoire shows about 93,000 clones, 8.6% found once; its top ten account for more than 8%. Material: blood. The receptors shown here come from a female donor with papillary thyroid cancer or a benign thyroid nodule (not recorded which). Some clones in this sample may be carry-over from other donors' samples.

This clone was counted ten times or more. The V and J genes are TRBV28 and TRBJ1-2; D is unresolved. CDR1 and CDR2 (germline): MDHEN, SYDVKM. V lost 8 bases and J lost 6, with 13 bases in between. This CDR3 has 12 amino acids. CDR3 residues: CASSDTWDGYTF. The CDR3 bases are TGTGCCAGCTCAGACACCTGGGATGGCTACACCTTC.

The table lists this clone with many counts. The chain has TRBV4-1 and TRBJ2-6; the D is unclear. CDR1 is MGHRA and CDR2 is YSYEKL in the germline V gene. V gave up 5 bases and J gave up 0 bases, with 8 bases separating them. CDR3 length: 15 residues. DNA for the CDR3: TGCGCCAGCAGCGCTCTGGGCTCTGGGGCCAACGTCCTGACTTTC. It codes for CASSALGSGANVLTF.

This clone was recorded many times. The CDR3 sequence: CASSSQGTGNTIYF. The DNA of the CDR3 is TGCGCCAGCAGCTCCCAGGGAACTGGAAACACCATATATTTT. This rearrangement joins TRBV4-1 to TRBJ1-3; maybe TRBD1 (5 bases). Looked up from germline, CDR1 is MGHRA and CDR2 is YSYEKL. This CDR3 comprises 14 residues. The V gene lost 5 bases and the J gene lost 2 bases, with 10 bases spanning the gap.

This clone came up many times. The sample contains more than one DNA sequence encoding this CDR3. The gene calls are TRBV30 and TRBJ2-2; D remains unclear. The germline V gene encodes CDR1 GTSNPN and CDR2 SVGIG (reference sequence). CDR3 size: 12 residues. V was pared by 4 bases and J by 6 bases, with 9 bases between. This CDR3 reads CAWIRGAGELFF. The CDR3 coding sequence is TGTGCCTGGATTAGAGGTGCCGGGGAGCTGTTTTTT. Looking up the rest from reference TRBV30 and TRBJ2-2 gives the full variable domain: SQTIHQWPATLVQPVGSPLSLECTVEGTSNPNLYWYRQAAGRGLQLLFYSVGIGQISSEVPQNLSASRPQDRQFILSSKKLLLSDSGFYLCAWIRGAGELFFGEGSRLTVL.

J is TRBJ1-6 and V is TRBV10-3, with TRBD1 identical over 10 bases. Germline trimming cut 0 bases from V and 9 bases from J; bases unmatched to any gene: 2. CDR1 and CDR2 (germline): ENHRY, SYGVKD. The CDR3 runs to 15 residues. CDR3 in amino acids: CAISESGQGFSPLHF. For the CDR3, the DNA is TGTGCCATCAGTGAGTCGGGACAGGGGTTTTCACCCCTCCACTTT.

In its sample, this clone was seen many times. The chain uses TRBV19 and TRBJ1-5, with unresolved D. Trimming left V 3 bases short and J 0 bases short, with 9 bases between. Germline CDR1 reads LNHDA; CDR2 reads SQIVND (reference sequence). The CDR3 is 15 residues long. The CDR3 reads CASSIGGGSNQPQHF. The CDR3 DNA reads TGTGCCAGTAGTATCGGAGGTGGTAGCAATCAGCCCCAGCATTTT. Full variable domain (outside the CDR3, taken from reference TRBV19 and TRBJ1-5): DGGITQSPKYLFRKEGQNVTLSCEQNLNHDAMYWYRQDPGQGLRLIYYSQIVNDFQKGDIAEGYSVSREKKESFPLTVTSAQKNPTAFYLCASSIGGGSNQPQHFGDGTRLSIL.

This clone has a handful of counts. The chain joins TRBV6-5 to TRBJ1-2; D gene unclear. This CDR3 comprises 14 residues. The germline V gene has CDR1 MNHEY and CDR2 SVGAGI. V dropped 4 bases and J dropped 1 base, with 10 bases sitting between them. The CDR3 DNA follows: TGTGCCAGCAGTTCAGTGCAGAGTAACTATGGCTACACCTTC. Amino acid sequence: CASSSVQSNYGYTF.

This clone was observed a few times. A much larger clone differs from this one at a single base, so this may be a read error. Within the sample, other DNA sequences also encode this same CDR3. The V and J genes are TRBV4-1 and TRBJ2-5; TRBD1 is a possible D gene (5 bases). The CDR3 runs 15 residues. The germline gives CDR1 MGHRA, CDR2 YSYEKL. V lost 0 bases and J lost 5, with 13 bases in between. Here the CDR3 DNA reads TGCGCCAGCAGCCAAGAAAGGGCAGGGCAGGAGACCCAGTACTTC. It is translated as CASSQERAGQETQYF.

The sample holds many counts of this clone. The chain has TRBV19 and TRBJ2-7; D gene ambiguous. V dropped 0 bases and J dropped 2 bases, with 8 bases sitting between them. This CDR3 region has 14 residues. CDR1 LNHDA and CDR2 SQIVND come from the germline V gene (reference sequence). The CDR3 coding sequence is TGTGCCAGTAGTATAGATGACCTTGCCTACGAGCAGTACTTC. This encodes CASSIDDLAYEQYF. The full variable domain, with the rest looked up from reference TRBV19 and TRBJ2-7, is DGGITQSPKYLFRKEGQNVTLSCEQNLNHDAMYWYRQDPGQGLRLIYYSQIVNDFQKGDIAEGYSVSREKKESFPLTVTSAQKNPTAFYLCASSIDDLAYEQYFGPGTRLTVT.

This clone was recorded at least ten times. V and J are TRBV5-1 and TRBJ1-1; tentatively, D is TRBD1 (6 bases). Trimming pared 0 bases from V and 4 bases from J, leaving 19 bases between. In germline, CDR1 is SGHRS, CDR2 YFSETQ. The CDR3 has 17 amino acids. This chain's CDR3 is CASSLGIRGQQSTEAFF. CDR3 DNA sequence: TGCGCCAGCAGCTTGGGGATCAGGGGTCAACAATCCACTGAAGCTTTCTTT.

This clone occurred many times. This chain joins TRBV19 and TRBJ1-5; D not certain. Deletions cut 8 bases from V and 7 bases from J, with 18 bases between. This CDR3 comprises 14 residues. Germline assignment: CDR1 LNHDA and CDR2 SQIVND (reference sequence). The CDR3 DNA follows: TGTGCCAGTGGGCTCTGGGGTAGCGACCAGCCCCAGCATTTT. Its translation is CASGLWGSDQPQHF.

CDR3 DNA: TGTGCCAGCAGTTACTCGGTCGCAGGCCACGAGCAGTACTTC. Translated, it gives CASSYSVAGHEQYF. This chain links TRBV6-2 or TRBV6-3 with TRBJ2-7; the D is unclear. V gave up 0 bases and J gave up 5 bases, with 11 bases separating them. The CDR3 has 14 amino acids. Germline values: CDR1 MNHEY, CDR2 SVGEGT.

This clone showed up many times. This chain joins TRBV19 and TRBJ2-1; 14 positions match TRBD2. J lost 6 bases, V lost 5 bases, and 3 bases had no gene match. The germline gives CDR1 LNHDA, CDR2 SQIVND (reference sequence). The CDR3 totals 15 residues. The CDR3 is CASSGTSGGLNEQFF. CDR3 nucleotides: TGTGCCAGTAGTGGGACTAGCGGGGGCCTCAATGAGCAGTTCTTC.

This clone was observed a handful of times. The CDR3 sequence is CASSEPGQFHTEAFF. The DNA of the CDR3 is TGTGCCAGCAGTGAGCCGGGACAGTTCCATACTGAAGCTTTCTTT. The genes are TRBV25-1 and TRBJ1-1; 7 bases fit TRBD1. The CDR3 has 15 amino acids. V was clipped by 3 bases and J by 5 bases; unmatched bases: 9. CDR1 and CDR2 from the germline V gene are MGHDK and SYGVNS.

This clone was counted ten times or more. The CDR3 DNA follows: TGTGCCAGCAGCTCCAGACAGGCGCAGTATTTT. This translates into CASSSRQAQYF. The chain has TRBV7-9 and TRBJ2-3, with D perhaps matching TRBD1 (6 bases). Trimming stripped 4 bases from V and 10 bases from J, with 9 bases between. Germline values: CDR1 SEHNR, CDR2 FQNEAQ (reference sequence). This CDR3 is built from 11 residues.

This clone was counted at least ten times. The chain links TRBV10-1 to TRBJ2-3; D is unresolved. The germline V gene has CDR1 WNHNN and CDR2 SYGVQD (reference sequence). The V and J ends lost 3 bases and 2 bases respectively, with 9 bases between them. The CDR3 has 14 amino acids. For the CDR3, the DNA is TGCGCCAGCAGTGACACTGGCTACACAGATACGCAGTATTTT. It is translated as CASSDTGYTDTQYF.

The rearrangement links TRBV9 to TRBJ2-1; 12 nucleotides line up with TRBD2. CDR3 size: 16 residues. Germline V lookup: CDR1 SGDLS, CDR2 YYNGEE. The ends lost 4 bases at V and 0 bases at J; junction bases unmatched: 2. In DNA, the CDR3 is TGTGCCAGCAGCCGGACTAGCGGGATCTCCTACAATGAGCAGTTCTTC. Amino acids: CASSRTSGISYNEQFF.

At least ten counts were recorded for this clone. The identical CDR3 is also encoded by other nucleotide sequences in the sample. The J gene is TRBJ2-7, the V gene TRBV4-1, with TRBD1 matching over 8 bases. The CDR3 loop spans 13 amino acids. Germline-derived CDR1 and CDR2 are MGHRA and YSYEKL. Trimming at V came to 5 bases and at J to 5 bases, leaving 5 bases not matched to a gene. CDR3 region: CASSTGQGDEQYF. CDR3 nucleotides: TGCGCCAGCAGCACTGGACAGGGAGACGAGCAGTACTTC.

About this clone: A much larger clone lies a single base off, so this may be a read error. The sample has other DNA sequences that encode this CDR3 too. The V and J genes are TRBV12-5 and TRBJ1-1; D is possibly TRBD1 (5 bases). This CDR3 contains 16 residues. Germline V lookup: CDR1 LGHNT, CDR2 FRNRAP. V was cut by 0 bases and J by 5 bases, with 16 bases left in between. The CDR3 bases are TGTGCTAGTGGTTTGGTTGTATCGCAGGGTTTGACTGAAGCTTTCTTT. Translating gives CASGLVVSQGLTEAFF.

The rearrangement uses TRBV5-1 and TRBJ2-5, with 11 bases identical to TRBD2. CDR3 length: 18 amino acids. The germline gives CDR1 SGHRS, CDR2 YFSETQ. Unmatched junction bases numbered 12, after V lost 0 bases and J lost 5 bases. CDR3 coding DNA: TGCGCCAGCAGCTTGGATTGGGCTAGCGGGGGGTCCAGGGAGACCCAGTACTTC. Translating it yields CASSLDWASGGSRETQYF.

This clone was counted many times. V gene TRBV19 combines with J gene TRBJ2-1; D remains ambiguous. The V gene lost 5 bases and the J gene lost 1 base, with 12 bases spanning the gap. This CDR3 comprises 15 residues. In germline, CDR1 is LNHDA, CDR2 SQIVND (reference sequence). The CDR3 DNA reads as TGTGCCAGTAGTTCACGACTGGATTCCTACAATGAGCAGTTCTTC. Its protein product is CASSSRLDSYNEQFF.

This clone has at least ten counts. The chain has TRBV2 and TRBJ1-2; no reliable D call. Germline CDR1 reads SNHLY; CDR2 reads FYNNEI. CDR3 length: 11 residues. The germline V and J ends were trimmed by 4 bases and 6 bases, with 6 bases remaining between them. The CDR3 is CASSVGHGYTF. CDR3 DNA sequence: TGTGCCAGCAGTGTAGGCCATGGCTACACCTTC.

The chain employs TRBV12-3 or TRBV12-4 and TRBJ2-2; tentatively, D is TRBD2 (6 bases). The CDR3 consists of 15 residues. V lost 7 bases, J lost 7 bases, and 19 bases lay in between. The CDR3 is CASNRDLNLGGELFF. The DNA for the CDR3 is TGTGCCAGCAATCGGGACTTGAATTTAGGCGGGGAGCTGTTTTTT.

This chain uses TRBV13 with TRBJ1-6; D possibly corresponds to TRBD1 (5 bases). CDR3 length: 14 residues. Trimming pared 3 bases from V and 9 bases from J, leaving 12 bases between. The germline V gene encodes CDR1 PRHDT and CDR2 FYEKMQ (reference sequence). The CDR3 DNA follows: TGTGCCAGCAGCTTGGGGTCAGGGCCTTCACCCCTCCACTTT. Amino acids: CASSLGSGPSPLHF. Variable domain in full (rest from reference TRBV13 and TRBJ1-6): AAGVIQSPRHLIKEKRETATLKCYPIPRHDTVYWYQQGPGQDPQFLISFYEKMQSDKGSIPDRFSAQQFSDYHSELNMSSLELGDSALYFCASSLGSGPSPLHFGNGTRLTVT.

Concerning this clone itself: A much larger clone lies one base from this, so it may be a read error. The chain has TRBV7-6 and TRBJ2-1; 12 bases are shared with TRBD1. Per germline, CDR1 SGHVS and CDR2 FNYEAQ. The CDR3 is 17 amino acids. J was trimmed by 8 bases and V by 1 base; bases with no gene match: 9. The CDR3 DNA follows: TGTGCCAGCAGCTTAGAGACAACGGGACAGGGGGCTCATGAGCAGTTCTTC. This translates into CASSLETTGQGAHEQFF.

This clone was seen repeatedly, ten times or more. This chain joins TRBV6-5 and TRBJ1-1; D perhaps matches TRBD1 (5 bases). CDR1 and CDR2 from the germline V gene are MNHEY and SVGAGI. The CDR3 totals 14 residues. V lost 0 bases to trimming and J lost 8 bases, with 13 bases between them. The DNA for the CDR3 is TGTGCCAGCAGTTACTCGCGGGACGGGGAAGAAGCTTTCTTT. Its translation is CASSYSRDGEEAFF.

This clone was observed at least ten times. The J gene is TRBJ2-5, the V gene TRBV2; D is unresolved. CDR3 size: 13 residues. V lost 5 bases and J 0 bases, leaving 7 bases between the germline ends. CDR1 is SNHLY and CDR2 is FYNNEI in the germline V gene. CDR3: CASSLGYQETQYF. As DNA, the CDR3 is TGTGCCAGCAGTCTGGGTTACCAAGAGACCCAGTACTTC.

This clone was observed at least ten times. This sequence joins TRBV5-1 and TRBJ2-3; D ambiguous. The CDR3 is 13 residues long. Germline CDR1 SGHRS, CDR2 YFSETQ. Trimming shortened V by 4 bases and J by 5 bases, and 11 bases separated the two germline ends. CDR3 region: CASSPPRLDTQYF. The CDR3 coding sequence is TGCGCCAGCAGCCCCCCACGGTTAGATACGCAGTATTTT.

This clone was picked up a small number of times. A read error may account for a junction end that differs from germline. CDR3 DNA sequence: TGTGCCAGCAGTTCGACTAGCGGGGGAATCCAAGAGATCCAGTACTTC. Its translation is CASSSTSGGIQEIQYF. This chain connects TRBV6-2 or TRBV6-3 to TRBJ2-5; 12 nucleotides agree with TRBD2. In germline, CDR1 is MNHEY, CDR2 SVGEGT. CDR3 size: 16 residues.

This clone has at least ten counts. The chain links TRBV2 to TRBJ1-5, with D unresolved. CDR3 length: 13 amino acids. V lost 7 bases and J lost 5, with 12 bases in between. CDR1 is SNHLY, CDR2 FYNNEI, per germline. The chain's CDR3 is CASILAEDQPQHF. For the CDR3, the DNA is TGTGCCAGCATACTGGCAGAAGATCAGCCCCAGCATTTT. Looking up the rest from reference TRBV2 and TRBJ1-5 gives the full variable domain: EPEVTQTPSHQVTQMGQEVILRCVPISNHLYFYWYRQILGQKVEFLVSFYNNEISEKSEIFDDQFSVERPDGSNFTLKIRSTKLEDSAMYFCASILAEDQPQHFGDGTRLSIL.

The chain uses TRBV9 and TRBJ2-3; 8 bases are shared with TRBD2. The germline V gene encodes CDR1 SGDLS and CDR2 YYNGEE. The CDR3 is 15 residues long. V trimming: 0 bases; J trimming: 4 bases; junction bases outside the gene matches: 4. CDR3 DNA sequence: TGTGCCAGCAGCGTAGCGGGGGGGGTGGCAGATACGCAGTATTTT. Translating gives CASSVAGGVADTQYF.

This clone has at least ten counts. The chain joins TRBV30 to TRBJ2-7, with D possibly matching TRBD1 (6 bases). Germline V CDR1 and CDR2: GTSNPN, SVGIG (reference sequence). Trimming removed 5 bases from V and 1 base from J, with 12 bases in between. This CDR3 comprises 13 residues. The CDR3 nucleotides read TGTGCCTGGCGTCTACAGGGTTCCTACGAGCAGTACTTC. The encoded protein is CAWRLQGSYEQYF.